Ten or more counts support the clone carrying this T cell receptor beta chain. Its antigen is currently unknown. This sample was included in a study of CD8 T cells in ankylosing spondylitis. Study-level findings and limits: As reported, disease-linked clones showed significant enrichment in matched ankylosing spondylitis synovial fluid.

TCRdb fed the 5' RACE reads into MiXCR, producing one record per CDR3 protein. The sample lists 150,000 to 200,000 distinct CDR3 sequences, around a third occurring once. Sequencing input: synovial fluid, either unsorted or a sorted T cell fraction (not recorded which). This TCR was recovered from a male donor with ankylosing spondylitis.

CDR3 bases: TGCAGTGCTGATCCGACTAGCGCAGGCCAAGAGACCCAGTACTTC. It translates to CSADPTSAGQETQYF. V gene TRBV20-1 combines with J gene TRBJ2-5; TRBD2 agrees at 8 bases. This CDR3 is built from 15 residues. Germline V lookup: CDR1 DFQATT, CDR2 SNEGSKA (reference sequence). V dropped 5 bases and J dropped 1; count of bases not matched to a gene: 9.